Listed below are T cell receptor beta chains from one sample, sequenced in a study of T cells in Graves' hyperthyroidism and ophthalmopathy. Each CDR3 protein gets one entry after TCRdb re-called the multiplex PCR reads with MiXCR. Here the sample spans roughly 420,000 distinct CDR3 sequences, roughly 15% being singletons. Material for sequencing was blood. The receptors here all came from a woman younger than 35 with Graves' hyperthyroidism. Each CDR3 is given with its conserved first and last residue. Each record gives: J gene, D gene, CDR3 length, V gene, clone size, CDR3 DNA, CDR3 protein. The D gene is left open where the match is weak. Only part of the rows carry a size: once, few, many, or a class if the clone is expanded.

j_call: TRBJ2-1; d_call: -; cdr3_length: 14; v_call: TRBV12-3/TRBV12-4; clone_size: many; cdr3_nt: TGTGCCAGCAGTCCGCCCGGGGAGGTGCGCTCGGGGTTCTTC; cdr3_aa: CASSPPGEVRSGFF
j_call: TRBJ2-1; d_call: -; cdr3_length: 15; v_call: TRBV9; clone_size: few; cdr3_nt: TGTGCCAGCAGCGTAGTGGCGGGAAAGGAGAATGAGCAGTTCTTC; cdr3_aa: CASSVVAGKENEQFF
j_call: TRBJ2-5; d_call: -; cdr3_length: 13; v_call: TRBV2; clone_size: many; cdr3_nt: TGTGCCAGCAATTCGGAGGTTGGAGAGACCCAGTACTTC; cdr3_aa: CASNSEVGETQYF
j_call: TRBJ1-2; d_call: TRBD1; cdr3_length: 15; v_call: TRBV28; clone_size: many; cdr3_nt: TGTGCCAGCAGTTTCCCACAGGGGACGTTTTATGGCTACACCTTC; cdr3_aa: CASSFPQGTFYGYTF
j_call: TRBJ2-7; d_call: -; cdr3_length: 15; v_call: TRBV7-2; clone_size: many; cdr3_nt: TGTGCCAGCAGCCGTCCTGGCGGCCTCTCCTACGAGCAGTACTTC; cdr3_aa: CASSRPGGLSYEQYF
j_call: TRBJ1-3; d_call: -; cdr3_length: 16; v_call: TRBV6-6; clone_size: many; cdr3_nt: TGTGCCAGCAGTTACGTGGCAGGGTCCTCTGGAAACACCATATATTTT; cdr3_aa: CASSYVAGSSGNTIYF
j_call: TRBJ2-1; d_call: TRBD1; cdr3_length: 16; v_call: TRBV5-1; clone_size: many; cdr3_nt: TGCGCCAGCAGCTATACCCTGGGGACAGCAGACAATGAGCAGTTCTTC; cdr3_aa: CASSYTLGTADNEQFF
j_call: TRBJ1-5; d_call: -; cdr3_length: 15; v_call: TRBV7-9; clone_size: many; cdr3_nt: TGTGCCAGCAGCCAAAAGGGGACCGGCAATCAGCCCCAGCATTTT; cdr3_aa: CASSQKGTGNQPQHF
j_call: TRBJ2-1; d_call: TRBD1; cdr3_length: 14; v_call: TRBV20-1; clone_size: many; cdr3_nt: TGCAGTGCTAATCCTAGGACAGGTAGCAATGAGCAGTTCTTC; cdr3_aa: CSANPRTGSNEQFF
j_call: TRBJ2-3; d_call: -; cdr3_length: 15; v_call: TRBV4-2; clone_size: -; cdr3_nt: TGTGCCAGCAGCCCGCACGAGGGGACGACAGATACGCAGTATTTT; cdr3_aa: CASSPHEGTTDTQYF
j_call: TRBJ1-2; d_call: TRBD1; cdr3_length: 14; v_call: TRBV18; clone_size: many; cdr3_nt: TGTGCCAGCTCACGACAGGGGGTCGAGGATGGCTACACCTTC; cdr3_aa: CASSRQGVEDGYTF
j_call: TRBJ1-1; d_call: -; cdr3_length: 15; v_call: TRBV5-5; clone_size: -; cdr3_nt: TGTGCCAGCAGCTTGGGTATCTTTCCGAGCACTGAAGCCTTCTTT; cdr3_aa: CASSLGIFPSTEAFF
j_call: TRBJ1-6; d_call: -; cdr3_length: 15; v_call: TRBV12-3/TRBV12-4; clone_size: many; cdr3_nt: TGTGCCAGCAGCCCCGGGGGGGGGCGGATTTCACCCCTCCACTTT; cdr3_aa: CASSPGGGRISPLHF
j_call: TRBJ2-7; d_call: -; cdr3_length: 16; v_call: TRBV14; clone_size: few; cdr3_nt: TGTGCCAGCAGCCACCCCTCGACTAGTCGGGTCGGCGAGCAGTACTTC; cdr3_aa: CASSHPSTSRVGEQYF
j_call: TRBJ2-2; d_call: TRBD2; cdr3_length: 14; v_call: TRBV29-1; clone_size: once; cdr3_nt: TGCAGCACTACCGGGACTACCTACACCGGGGAGCTGTTTTTT; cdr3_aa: CSTTGTTYTGELFF
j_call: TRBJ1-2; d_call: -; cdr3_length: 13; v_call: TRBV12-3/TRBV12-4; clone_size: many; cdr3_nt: TGTGCCAGCAGGCAGGGTCCCTCCTATGGCTACACCTTC; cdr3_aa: CASRQGPSYGYTF
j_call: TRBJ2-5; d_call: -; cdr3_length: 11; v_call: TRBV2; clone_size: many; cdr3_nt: TGTGCCAGCAGTGAAGGGGAGACCCAGTACTTC; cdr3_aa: CASSEGETQYF
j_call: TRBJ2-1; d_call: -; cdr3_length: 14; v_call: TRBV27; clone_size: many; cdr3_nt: TGTGCCAGCAGTCCTTGGGAAACCTACAATGAGCAGTTCTTC; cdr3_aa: CASSPWETYNEQFF
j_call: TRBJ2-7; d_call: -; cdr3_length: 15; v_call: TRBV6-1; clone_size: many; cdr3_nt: TGTGCCAGCAGCACATCAGGGCAGGGTGATTACGAGCAGTACTTC; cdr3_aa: CASSTSGQGDYEQYF
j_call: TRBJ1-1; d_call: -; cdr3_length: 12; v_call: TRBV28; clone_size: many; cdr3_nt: TGTGCCAGCAGGGACCAGGAGACTGAAGCTTTCTTT; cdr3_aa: CASRDQETEAFF
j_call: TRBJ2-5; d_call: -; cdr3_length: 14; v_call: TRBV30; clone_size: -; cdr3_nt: TGTGCCTGGAGTTTAGTAATTGGAGGGGAGACCCAGTACTTC; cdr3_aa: CAWSLVIGGETQYF
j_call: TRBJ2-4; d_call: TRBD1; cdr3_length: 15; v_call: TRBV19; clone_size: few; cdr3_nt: TGTGCCAGTAGGGTTGAGGGCGGCCAGGGGGACATTCAGTACTTC; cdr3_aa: CASRVEGGQGDIQYF
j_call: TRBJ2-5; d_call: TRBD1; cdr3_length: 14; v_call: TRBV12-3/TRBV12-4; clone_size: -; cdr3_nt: TGTGCCAGCAGCGGGACAGGGGCTCAGGAGACCCAGTACTTC; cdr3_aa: CASSGTGAQETQYF
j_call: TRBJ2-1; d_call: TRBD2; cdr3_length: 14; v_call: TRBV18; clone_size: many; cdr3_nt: TGTGCCAGCTCATCAGTTAGCGGGAGCAATGAGCAGTTCTTC; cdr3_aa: CASSSVSGSNEQFF
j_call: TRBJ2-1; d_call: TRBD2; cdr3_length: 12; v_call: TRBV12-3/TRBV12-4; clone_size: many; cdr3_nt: TGTGCCAGCGAAACGGGGGGGACTGAGCAGTTCTTC; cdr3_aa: CASETGGTEQFF
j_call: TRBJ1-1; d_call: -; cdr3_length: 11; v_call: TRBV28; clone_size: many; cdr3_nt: TGTGCCAGTCATACTAACACTGAAGCTTTCTTT; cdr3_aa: CASHTNTEAFF
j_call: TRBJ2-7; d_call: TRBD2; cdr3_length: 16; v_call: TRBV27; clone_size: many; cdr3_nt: TGTGCCAGCAGTTTTCTAGCGGGAGGCACGTCCTACGAGCAGTACTTC; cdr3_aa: CASSFLAGGTSYEQYF
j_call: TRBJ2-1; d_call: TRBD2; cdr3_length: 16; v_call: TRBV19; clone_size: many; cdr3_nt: TGTGCCAGTAGGATCAGCGGGAGTCCCTCCTACAATGAGCAGTTCTTC; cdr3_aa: CASRISGSPSYNEQFF
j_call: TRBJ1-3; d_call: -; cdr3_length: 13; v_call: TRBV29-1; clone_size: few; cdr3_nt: TGCAGCGTTTCGTCTATCTCTGGAAACACCATATATTTT; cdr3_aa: CSVSSISGNTIYF
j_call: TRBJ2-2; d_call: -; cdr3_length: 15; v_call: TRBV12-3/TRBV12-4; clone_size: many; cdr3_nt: TGTGCCAGCAGTAGGGACCCACAAAACACCGGGGAGCTGTTTTTT; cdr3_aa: CASSRDPQNTGELFF
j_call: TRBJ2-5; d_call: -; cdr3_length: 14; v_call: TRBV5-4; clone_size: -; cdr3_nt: TGTGCCAGCAGCTTCGAGGGGTCCGGGGAGACCCAGTACTTC; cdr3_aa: CASSFEGSGETQYF
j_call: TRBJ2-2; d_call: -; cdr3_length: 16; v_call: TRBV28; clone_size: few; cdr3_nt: TGTGCCAGCAGCCCAGTCGGGGGGCTGAACACCGGGGAGCTGTTTTTT; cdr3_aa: CASSPVGGLNTGELFF
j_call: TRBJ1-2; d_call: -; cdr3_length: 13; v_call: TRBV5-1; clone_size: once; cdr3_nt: TGCGCCAGCAGCTTGCGAACAGTCGATGGCTACACCTTC; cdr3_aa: CASSLRTVDGYTF
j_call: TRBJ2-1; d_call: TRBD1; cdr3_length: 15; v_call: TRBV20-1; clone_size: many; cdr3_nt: TGCAGTGCTACGGTTCGACAGGGGGCGGAGAATGAGCAGTTCTTC; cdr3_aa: CSATVRQGAENEQFF
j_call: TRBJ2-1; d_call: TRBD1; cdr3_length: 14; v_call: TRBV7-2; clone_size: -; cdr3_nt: TGTGCCAGCAGCCGGCGGGACAGGGACAATGAGCAGTTCTTC; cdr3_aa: CASSRRDRDNEQFF
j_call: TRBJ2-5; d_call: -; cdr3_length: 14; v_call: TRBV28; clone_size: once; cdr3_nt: TGTGCCGCTCGTGGACTATCAGGCCAAGGGACCCAGTACTTC; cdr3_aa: CAARGLSGQGTQYF